This section outlines one T cell receptor (beta chain) sequence together with its context. This specimen comes from a study of blood T cell repertoires in COVID-19. At the level of the study: There were acute and convalescent COVID-19 samples, and they came from the United States, Italy and Spain. The cDNA or gDNA used as material had been derived from T cells, B-cell-depleted T cells, or PBMCs.

Germline CDR1 reads LNHNV; CDR2 reads YYDKDF (reference sequence). CDR3 size: 12 residues. The V and J ends lost 4 bases and 7 bases, in that order; junction bases with no gene match: 4. Original analysis: Amplification of reference gene primers provided the estimated nucleated cell counts. The assay was immunoSEQ multiplex PCR, and TCRdb's table has in-frame clones only and misses some. V, J and clone size derive from that table, while D and trimming were established from the DNA sequence. The data show 330,000 or so clones, approximately 90% seen once. This sequence originates from a man aged 25 to 45 with COVID-19, enrolled during active disease. Sequencing was done on a sample of peripheral blood. This chain links TRBV15 with TRBJ2-7, with 7 bases aligning to TRBD1. Here the CDR3 reads CATSTQGREQYF. CDR3 nucleotides: TGTGCCACCAGCACACAGGGGCGGGAGCAGTACTTC.